The 25 T cell receptor beta chains below were found in one sample sequenced in a study of blood T cell repertoires in COVID-19. The table came from immunoSEQ multiplex PCR; TCRdb's copy has only in-frame clones and leaves some out. Of roughly 34,000 clones in the sample, roughly 89% were seen once. Material for sequencing was peripheral blood. These receptors were taken from a man aged 55 to 70 with active COVID-19.

The chain is built from TRBV19 and TRBJ2-2, with a possible D match to TRBD2 (5 bases). Germline loops: CDR1 LNHDA, CDR2 SQIVND (reference sequence). The CDR3 is made up of 17 amino acids. The V and J ends lost 3 bases and 0 bases respectively, with 14 bases between them. This chain's CDR3 is CASSIGVGRTNTGELFF. The DNA of the CDR3 is TGTGCCAGTAGTATCGGGGTTGGGCGAACGAACACCGGGGAGCTGTTTTTT.

This clone was counted a single time. This chain joins TRBV28 and TRBJ2-7; no clear D gene. The length of the CDR3 is 12 residues. Germline CDR1 and CDR2: MDHEN and SYDVKM. The V and J ends lost 6 bases and 9 bases respectively, with 15 bases between them. CDR3 bases: TGTGCCAGCAGCTACTCGAGGCTCCCGCAGTACTTC. It encodes CASSYSRLPQYF.

V and J are TRBV10-3 and TRBJ1-4; D is possibly TRBD1 (5 bases). V shed 6 bases and J shed 0 bases, with 17 bases lying between them. The CDR3 extends over 17 amino acids. Germline V lookup: CDR1 ENHRY, CDR2 SYGVKD. The CDR3 is CAIRGGAGSATNEKLFF. CDR3 coding DNA: TGTGCCATCAGGGGTGGGGCAGGCTCCGCAACTAATGAAAAACTGTTTTTT.

The rearrangement uses TRBV5-1 and TRBJ1-4; D is uncertain. The CDR3 is 13 residues long. Between the trimmed V and J ends, which lost 3 bases and 6 bases, there was a span of 9 bases. In germline, CDR1 is SGHRS, CDR2 YFSETQ. The CDR3 reads CASSSGRYEKLFF. For the CDR3, the DNA is TGCGCCAGCAGCTCCGGTCGATATGAAAAACTGTTTTTT. Based on the CDR3 plus reference TRBV5-1 and TRBJ1-4, the full variable domain is KAGVTQTPRYLIKTRGQQVTLSCSPISGHRSVSWYQQTPGQGLQFLFEYFSETQRNKGNFPGRFSGRQFSNSRSEMNVSTLELGDSALYLCASSSGRYEKLFFGSGTQLSVL.

The chain recombines TRBV6-5 with TRBJ2-3; TRBD2 matches 8 bases. The V segment lost 2 bases and the J segment 3 bases; nucleotides outside the gene matches: 4. The germline V gene encodes CDR1 MNHEY and CDR2 SVGAGI. The CDR3 loop spans 15 amino acids. This CDR3 is CASSYERGSTDTQYF. As DNA, the CDR3 is TGTGCCAGCAGTTACGAGCGGGGGAGTACAGATACGCAGTATTTT.

The rearrangement uses TRBV7-9 and TRBJ1-4; D is perhaps TRBD1 (6 bases). The germline V gene encodes CDR1 SEHNR and CDR2 FQNEAQ (reference sequence). V lost 1 base and J lost 4, with 7 bases in between. The CDR3 extends over 14 amino acids. This CDR3 is CASSLDRVNEKLFF. In DNA, the CDR3 is TGTGCCAGCAGCTTAGACAGGGTTAATGAAAAACTGTTTTTT.

This chain links TRBV29-1 with TRBJ1-1; no clear D. Trimming stripped 7 bases from V and 5 bases from J, with 20 bases between. The CDR3 is 14 amino acids. The V gene's germline CDR1 is SQVTM and CDR2 ANQGSEA. This chain's CDR3 is CSALESGSRTEAFF. CDR3 nucleotide sequence: TGCAGCGCTTTGGAGTCGGGGTCCCGAACTGAAGCTTTCTTT.

The chain has TRBV14 and TRBJ1-1; D ambiguous. The V end lost 3 bases, the J end lost 4 bases, and 21 bases lay between the germline ends. The germline gives CDR1 SGHDN, CDR2 FVKESK. The CDR3 spans 17 residues. CDR3 amino acids: CASSHIGGMRVSTEAFF. The CDR3 nucleotides read TGTGCCAGCAGCCATATCGGAGGAATGAGGGTCAGCACTGAAGCTTTCTTT.

V is TRBV18 and J is TRBJ2-1; D may be TRBD2 (5 bases). V was trimmed by 0 bases and J by 1 base, leaving 10 bases between them. The CDR3 consists of 16 residues. The germline CDR1 and CDR2 sequences are KGHSH and LQKENI. The CDR3 sequence: CASSPPSGASYNEQFF. Written as DNA, the CDR3 is TGTGCCAGCTCACCACCCAGCGGCGCGTCCTACAATGAGCAGTTCTTC.

This chain uses TRBV19 with TRBJ2-2; 7 bases line up with TRBD2. This CDR3 comprises 14 residues. Looked up from germline, CDR1 is LNHDA and CDR2 is SQIVND (reference sequence). J was trimmed by 5 bases and V by 3 bases; bases with no gene match: 3. CDR3 bases: TGTGCCAGTAGTATCGGTAGCGGGACCGGGGAGCTGTTTTTT. The encoded protein is CASSIGSGTGELFF. Supplemented by reference TRBV19 and TRBJ2-2, the full variable domain reads DGGITQSPKYLFRKEGQNVTLSCEQNLNHDAMYWYRQDPGQGLRLIYYSQIVNDFQKGDIAEGYSVSREKKESFPLTVTSAQKNPTAFYLCASSIGSGTGELFFGEGSRLTVL.

The V gene is TRBV4-1, the J gene TRBJ2-1; a weak D match, TRBD2 (5 bases). Germline V gene data show CDR1 as MGHRA and CDR2 as YSYEKL. Trimming cost V 1 base and J 7 bases, with 17 bases left between them. The CDR3 totals 16 residues. CDR3 bases: TGCGCCAGCAGCCAAGTAACTCGGGCCGGAGGTAATGAGCAGTTCTTC. Protein product: CASSQVTRAGGNEQFF.

This chain joins TRBV24-1 and TRBJ2-3, with TRBD2 as a possible D gene (5 bases). The CDR3 is 16 residues long. The ends were cut back, 3 bases at V and 0 bases at J, with 12 bases in the middle. Germline CDR1 and CDR2: KGHDR and SFDVKD. The CDR3 spells CATSDPSGGSTDTQYF. In nucleotides, the CDR3 is TGTGCCACCAGTGATCCGAGCGGAGGTAGCACAGATACGCAGTATTTT.

The chain has TRBV5-1 and TRBJ2-5, with 13 bases fitting TRBD2. Germline CDR1 is SGHRS and CDR2 is YFSETQ. With V trimmed by 4 bases and J by 0 bases, 3 bases remained unmatched. CDR3 length equals 16 residues. The CDR3 DNA reads TGCGCCAGCAGCACCGGACTAGCGGGGGACCAAGAGACCCAGTACTTC. This translates into CASSTGLAGDQETQYF.

This rearrangement joins TRBV6-1 to TRBJ2-5, with a weak D call TRBD2 (5 bases). Trimming stripped 3 bases from V and 5 bases from J, with 13 bases between. Germline V gene lookup returns CDR1 MNHNS and CDR2 SASEGT. The CDR3 spans 14 residues. The CDR3 DNA follows: TGTGCCAGCAGTGAGCGAGGGCTGGGGGAGACCCAGTACTTC. Amino acid sequence: CASSERGLGETQYF.

V and J are TRBV7-6 and TRBJ2-5; 7 nucleotides align to TRBD2. CDR1 and CDR2 (germline): SGHVS, FNYEAQ. Trimming at V came to 6 bases and at J to 2 bases, leaving 12 bases not matched to a gene. There are 16 residues in the CDR3. CDR3 nucleotides: TGTGCCAGCAGAATACTCTGGGACGGGGGGCAAGAGACCCAGTACTTC. Its protein product is CASRILWDGGQETQYF.

J is TRBJ2-7 and V is TRBV7-9; 8 bases are shared with TRBD1. The germline V gene has CDR1 SEHNR and CDR2 FQNEAQ (reference sequence). V lost 2 bases to trimming and J lost 7 bases; unmatched junction nucleotides: 4. This CDR3 has 13 residues. Written as DNA, the CDR3 is TGTGCCAGCAGCTTACAGGGGGCCGAGGAGCAGTACTTC. Translating it yields CASSLQGAEEQYF.

The chain recombines TRBV6-2 or TRBV6-3 with TRBJ2-3, with 8 bases lining up with TRBD2. V lost 5 bases, J lost 2 bases, and 3 bases stayed unmatched. From germline, CDR1 is MNHEY and CDR2 SVGEGT. This CDR3 comprises 14 residues. The CDR3 region is CASSPGGSTDTQYF. CDR3 DNA sequence: TGTGCCAGCAGTCCGGGGGGGTCCACAGATACGCAGTATTTT.

This clone was detected only a few times. This rearrangement joins TRBV7-2 to TRBJ2-2; 8 bases line up with TRBD2. V lost 6 bases and J lost 3; bases outside the gene matches: 6. The length of the CDR3 is 15 residues. CDR1 is SGHTA, CDR2 FQGNSA, per germline. In nucleotides, the CDR3 is TGTGCCAGCAGTGAACGGGGGGGAGACACCGGGGAGCTGTTTTTT. Translated: CASSERGGDTGELFF.

The table lists this clone with a count of one. The chain recombines TRBV7-8 with TRBJ2-1, with a tentative D call TRBD1 (6 bases). V dropped 5 bases and J dropped 7 bases, with 12 bases sitting between them. Germline V gene lookup returns CDR1 SGHVS and CDR2 FQNEAQ. The CDR3 sequence is 13 residues long. CDR3 residues: CASSVLRGNEQFF. CDR3 DNA sequence: TGTGCCAGCAGCGTACTGAGGGGGAATGAGCAGTTCTTC.

The chain uses TRBV10-3 and TRBJ2-1; D is unresolved. Germline CDR1 ENHRY, CDR2 SYGVKD. V was trimmed by 0 bases and J by 9 bases, leaving 18 bases between them. The CDR3 covers 16 residues. CDR3 loop: CAISESETPARSEQFF. The DNA for the CDR3 is TGTGCCATCAGTGAGTCGGAGACCCCGGCTAGGAGTGAGCAGTTCTTC.

This chain joins TRBV10-2 and TRBJ2-1; 9 bases line up with TRBD1. With 8 bases clipped from V and 2 bases from J, the junction kept 4 bases outside the gene matches. Germline V gives CDR1 WSHSY, CDR2 SAAADI. There are 14 residues in the CDR3. CDR3 sequence: CASGRDRAYNEQFF. The CDR3 coding sequence is TGCGCCAGCGGAAGGGACAGGGCCTACAATGAGCAGTTCTTC.

This clone was observed a single time. J is TRBJ1-2 and V is TRBV3-1 (or the pseudogene TRBV3-2); 7 positions agree with TRBD1. Germline assignment: CDR1 LGHDT and CDR2 YNNKEL (reference sequence). V shed 3 bases and J 0 bases; nucleotides not matched to a gene: 13. The CDR3 is made up of 18 amino acids. The CDR3 protein is CASSHYTGDARTNYGYTF. CDR3 DNA sequence: TGTGCCAGCAGCCATTATACAGGGGATGCCAGGACTAACTATGGCTACACCTTC.

A few counts support this clone. V gene TRBV7-3 combines with J gene TRBJ1-1; D is possibly TRBD1 (5 bases). The CDR3 contains 15 residues. Per the germline V gene, CDR1 is SGHTA and CDR2 is FQGTGA. Trimming pared 5 bases from V and 4 bases from J, leaving 17 bases between. The DNA of the CDR3 is TGTGCCAGCAGCAAGGAGGGGCGGTACGGCACTGAAGCTTTCTTT. It is translated as CASSKEGRYGTEAFF.

This clone was picked up one time. The genes are TRBV3-1 (or the pseudogene TRBV3-2) and TRBJ2-1; perhaps TRBD2 as D (5 bases). The CDR3 loop spans 13 amino acids. Trimming removed 4 bases from V and 3 bases from J, with 7 bases in between. Germline loops: CDR1 LGHDT, CDR2 YNNKEL (reference sequence). The CDR3 sequence: CASSPDFYNEQFF. The CDR3 region has the DNA TGTGCCAGCAGCCCGGACTTCTACAATGAGCAGTTCTTC.

The chain links TRBV11-1 to TRBJ2-5; D perhaps matches TRBD2 (7 bases). Trimming removed 6 bases at V and 3 bases at J, with 17 bases between. Germline V gene sequence: CDR1 SGHAT, CDR2 FQDESV (reference sequence). This CDR3 is built from 15 residues. CDR3 protein: CASRTSGGAEETQYF. The CDR3 DNA sequence: TGTGCCAGCAGAACCTCTGGGGGGGCTGAAGAGACCCAGTACTTC.